This T cell receptor (beta chain) emerged from a study of blood T cell repertoires in COVID-19. Original processing notes: The authors estimated nucleated cell counts from reference gene primer amplification. Method: immunoSEQ multiplex PCR; TCRdb's copy keeps in-frame clones and lacks some. The V and J calls and clone size come from that table; D and trimming were worked out from the DNA. This sample has around 140,000 clones, with roughly 88% found just once. There are 15 residues in the CDR3. Germline V lookup: CDR1 MNHEY, CDR2 SVGAGI. The V gene end was trimmed by 2 bases and the J gene end by 2 bases; junction bases not matched to a gene: 4.

Specimen: peripheral blood. The chain carries TRBV6-5 and TRBJ2-7; 9 bases are a match to TRBD1. This sequence was found in a man aged 70-80 years with active COVID-19. CDR3 in DNA: TGTGCCAGCAGTTACACGGACAGGGGCCCCTACGAGCAGTACTTC. Its protein product is CASSYTDRGPYEQYF.